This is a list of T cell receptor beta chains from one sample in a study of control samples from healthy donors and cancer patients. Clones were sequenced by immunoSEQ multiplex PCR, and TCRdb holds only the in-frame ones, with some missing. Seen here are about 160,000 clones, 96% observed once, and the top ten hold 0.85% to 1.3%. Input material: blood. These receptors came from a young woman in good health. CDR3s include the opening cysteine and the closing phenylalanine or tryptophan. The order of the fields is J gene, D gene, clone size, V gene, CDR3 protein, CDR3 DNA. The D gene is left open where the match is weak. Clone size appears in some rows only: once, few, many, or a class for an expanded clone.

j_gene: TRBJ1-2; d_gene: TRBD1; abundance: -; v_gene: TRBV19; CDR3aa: CASSLVGQGIQANYGYTF; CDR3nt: TGTGCCAGTAGTCTAGTTGGACAGGGGATTCAAGCTAACTATGGCTACACCTTC
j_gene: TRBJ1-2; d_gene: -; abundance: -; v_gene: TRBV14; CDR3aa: CASSQARSGYGYTF; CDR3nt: TGTGCCAGCAGCCAAGCCCGTTCCGGCTATGGCTACACCTTC
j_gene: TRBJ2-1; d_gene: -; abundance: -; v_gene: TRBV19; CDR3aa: CASSPAHNEQFF; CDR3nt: TGTGCCAGTAGCCCTGCGCACAATGAGCAGTTCTTC
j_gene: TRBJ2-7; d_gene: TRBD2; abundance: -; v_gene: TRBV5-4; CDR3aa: CASSRIQRGAYEQYF; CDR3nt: TGTGCCAGCAGCCGTATACAACGGGGGGCCTACGAGCAGTACTTC
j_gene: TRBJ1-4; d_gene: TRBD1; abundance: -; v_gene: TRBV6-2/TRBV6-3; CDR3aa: CASSYGETGAFYQTNEKLFF; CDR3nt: TGTGCCAGCAGTTACGGCGAGACAGGGGCATTCTACCAAACTAATGAAAAACTGTTTTTT
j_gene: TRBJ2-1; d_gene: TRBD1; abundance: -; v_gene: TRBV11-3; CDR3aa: CASSPGGFEQFF; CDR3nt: TGTGCCAGCAGCCCAGGGGGATTTGAGCAGTTCTTC
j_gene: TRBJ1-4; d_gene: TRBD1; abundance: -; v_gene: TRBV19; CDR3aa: CASSQMGTAATNEKLFF; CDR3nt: TGTGCCAGTAGCCAAATGGGGACAGCAGCAACTAATGAAAAACTGTTTTTT
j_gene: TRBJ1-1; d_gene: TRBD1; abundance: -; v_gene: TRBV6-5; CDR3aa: CASSFSGTGAFF; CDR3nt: TGTGCCAGCAGTTTCTCCGGGACAGGAGCTTTCTTT
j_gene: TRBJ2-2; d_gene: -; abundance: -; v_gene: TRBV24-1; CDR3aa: CATRGRGPGELFF; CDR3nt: TGTGCCACCAGGGGACGGGGGCCCGGGGAGCTGTTTTTT
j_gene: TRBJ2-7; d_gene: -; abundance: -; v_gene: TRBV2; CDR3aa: CASSEGVAYEQYF; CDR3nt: TGTGCCAGCAGTGAGGGGGTAGCCTACGAGCAGTACTTC
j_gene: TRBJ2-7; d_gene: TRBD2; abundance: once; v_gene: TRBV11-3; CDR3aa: CASSISGRHEQYF; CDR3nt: TGTGCCAGCAGCATTAGCGGGAGGCACGAGCAGTACTTC
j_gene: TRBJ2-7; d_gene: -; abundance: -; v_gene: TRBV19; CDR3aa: CASTGGAKDEQYF; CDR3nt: TGTGCCAGTACCGGGGGAGCCAAGGACGAGCAGTACTTC
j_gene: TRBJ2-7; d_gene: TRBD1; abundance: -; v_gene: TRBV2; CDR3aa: CASSEAQGQSYEQYF; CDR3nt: TGTGCCAGCAGTGAAGCACAGGGACAGTCCTACGAGCAGTACTTC
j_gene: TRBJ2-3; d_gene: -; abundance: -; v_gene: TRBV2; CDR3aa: CASSVEGVASTDTQYF; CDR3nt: TGTGCCAGCAGTGTGGAAGGGGTCGCTAGCACAGATACGCAGTATTTT
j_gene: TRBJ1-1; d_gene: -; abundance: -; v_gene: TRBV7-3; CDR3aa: CASSPSGPMNTEAFF; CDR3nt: TGTGCCAGCAGCCCGTCAGGGCCGATGAACACTGAAGCTTTCTTT
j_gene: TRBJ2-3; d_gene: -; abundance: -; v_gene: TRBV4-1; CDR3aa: CASSLDRPAAGDTQYF; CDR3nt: TGCGCCAGCAGCTTAGACAGGCCGGCGGCTGGAGATACGCAGTATTTT
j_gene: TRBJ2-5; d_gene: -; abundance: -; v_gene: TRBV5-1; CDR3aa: CASSWGSPQETQYF; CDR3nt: TGCGCCAGCAGTTGGGGGTCGCCTCAAGAGACCCAGTACTTC
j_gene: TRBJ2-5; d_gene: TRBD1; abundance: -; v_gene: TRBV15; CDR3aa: CATSRGDRDSETQYF; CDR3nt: TGTGCCACCAGCAGAGGGGACAGGGACTCAGAGACCCAGTACTTC
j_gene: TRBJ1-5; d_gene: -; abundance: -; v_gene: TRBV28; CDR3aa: CASSFERGMGGQPQHF; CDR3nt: TGTGCCAGCAGTTTTGAAAGGGGAATGGGAGGTCAGCCCCAGCATTTT
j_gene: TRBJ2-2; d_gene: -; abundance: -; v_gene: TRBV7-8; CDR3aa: CASRTDSGELFF; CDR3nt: TGTGCCAGCAGGACCGATAGCGGGGAGCTGTTTTTT
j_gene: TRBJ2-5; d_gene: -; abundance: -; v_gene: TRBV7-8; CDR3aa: CASSPSGVETQYF; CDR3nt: TGTGCCAGCAGCCCCAGCGGAGTTGAGACCCAGTACTTC
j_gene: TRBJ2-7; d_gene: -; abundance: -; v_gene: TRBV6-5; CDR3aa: CASSPLTETYEQYF; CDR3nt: TGTGCCAGCAGTCCCCTGACTGAAACCTACGAGCAGTACTTC
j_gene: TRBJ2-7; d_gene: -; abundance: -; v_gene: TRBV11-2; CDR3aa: CASGNTGYEQYF; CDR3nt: TGTGCCAGCGGCAACACGGGGTACGAGCAGTACTTC
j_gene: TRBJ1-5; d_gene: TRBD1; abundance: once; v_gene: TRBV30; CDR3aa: CAWSMGQEDQPQHF; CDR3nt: TGTGCCTGGAGTATGGGACAGGAGGATCAGCCCCAGCATTTT
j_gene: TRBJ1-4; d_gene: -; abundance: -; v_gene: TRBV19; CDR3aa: CASSIENPSTNEKLFF; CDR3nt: TGTGCCAGTAGTATAGAAAACCCATCAACTAATGAAAAACTGTTTTTT
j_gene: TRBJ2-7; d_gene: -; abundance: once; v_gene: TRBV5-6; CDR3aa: CASRSGGADYEQYF; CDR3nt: TGTGCCAGCAGATCTGGAGGGGCAGACTACGAGCAGTACTTC
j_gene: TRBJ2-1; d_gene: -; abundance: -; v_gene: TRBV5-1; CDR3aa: CASSSDLGSYNEQFF; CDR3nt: TGCGCCAGCAGCTCAGACTTGGGCTCCTACAATGAGCAGTTCTTC
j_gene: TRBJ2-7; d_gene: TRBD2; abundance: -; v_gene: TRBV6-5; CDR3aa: CASSYFSGRRSYEQYF; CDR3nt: TGTGCCAGCAGTTACTTTAGCGGGAGACGCTCCTACGAGCAGTACTTC
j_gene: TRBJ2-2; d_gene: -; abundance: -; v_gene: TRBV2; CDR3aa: CASIRGSPSAGELFF; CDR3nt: TGTGCCAGCATCCGGGGCTCGCCAAGCGCCGGGGAGCTGTTTTTT
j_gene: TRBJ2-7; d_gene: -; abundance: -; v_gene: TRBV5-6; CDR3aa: CASSLHGIPYEQYF; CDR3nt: TGTGCCAGCAGCCTCCACGGAATTCCCTACGAGCAGTACTTC